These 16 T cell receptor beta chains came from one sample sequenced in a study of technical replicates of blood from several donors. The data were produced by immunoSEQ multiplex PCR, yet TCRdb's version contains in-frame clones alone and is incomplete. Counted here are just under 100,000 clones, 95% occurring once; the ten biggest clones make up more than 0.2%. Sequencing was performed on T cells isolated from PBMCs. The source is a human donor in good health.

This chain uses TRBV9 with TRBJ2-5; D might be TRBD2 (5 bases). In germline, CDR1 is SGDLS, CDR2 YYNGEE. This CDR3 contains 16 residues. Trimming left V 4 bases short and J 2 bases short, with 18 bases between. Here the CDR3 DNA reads TGTGCCAGCAGCCCGGAGAATTACGGGGAACAAGAGACCCAGTACTTC. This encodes CASSPENYGEQETQYF.

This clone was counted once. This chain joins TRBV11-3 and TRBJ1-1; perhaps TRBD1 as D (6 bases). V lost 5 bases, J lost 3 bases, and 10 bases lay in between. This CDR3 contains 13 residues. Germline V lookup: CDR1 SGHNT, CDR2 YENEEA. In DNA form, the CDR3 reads TGTGCCAGCAGCCTAGGACAGCACACTGAAGCTTTCTTT. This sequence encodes CASSLGQHTEAFF. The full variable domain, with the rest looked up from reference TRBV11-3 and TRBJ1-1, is EAGVVQSPRYKIIEKKQPVAFWCNPISGHNTLYWYLQNLGQGPELLIRYENEEAVDDSQLPKDRFSAERLKGVDSTLKIQPAELGDSAVYLCASSLGQHTEAFFGQGTRLTVV.

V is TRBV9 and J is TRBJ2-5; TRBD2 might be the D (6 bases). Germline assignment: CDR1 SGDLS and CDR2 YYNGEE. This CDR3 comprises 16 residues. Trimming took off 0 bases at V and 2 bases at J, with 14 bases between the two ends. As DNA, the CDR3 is TGTGCCAGCAGCGTAGCTACCTCGGGAGAGCAAGAGACCCAGTACTTC. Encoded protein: CASSVATSGEQETQYF.

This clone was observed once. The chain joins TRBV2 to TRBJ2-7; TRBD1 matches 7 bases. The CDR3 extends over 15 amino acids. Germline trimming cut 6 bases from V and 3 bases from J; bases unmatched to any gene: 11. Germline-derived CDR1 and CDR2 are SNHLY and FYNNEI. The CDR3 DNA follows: TGTGCCAGCAGCTATGGGACAGCAGGATTCTACGAGCAGTACTTC. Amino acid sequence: CASSYGTAGFYEQYF.

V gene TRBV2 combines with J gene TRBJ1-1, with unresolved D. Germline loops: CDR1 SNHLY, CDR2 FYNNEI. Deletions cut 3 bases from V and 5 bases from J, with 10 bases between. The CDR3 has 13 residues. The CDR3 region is CASSDNAVTEAFF. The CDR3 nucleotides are TGTGCCAGCAGTGATAACGCGGTAACTGAAGCTTTCTTT.

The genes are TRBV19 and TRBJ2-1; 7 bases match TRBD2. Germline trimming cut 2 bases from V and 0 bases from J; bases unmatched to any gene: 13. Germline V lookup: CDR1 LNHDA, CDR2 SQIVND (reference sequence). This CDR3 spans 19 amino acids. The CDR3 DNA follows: TGTGCCAGTAGTATATCTATTGGGGGGGGACCTTCCTCCTACAATGAGCAGTTCTTC. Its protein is CASSISIGGGPSSYNEQFF. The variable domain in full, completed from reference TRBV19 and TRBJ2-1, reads DGGITQSPKYLFRKEGQNVTLSCEQNLNHDAMYWYRQDPGQGLRLIYYSQIVNDFQKGDIAEGYSVSREKKESFPLTVTSAQKNPTAFYLCASSISIGGGPSSYNEQFFGPGTRLTVL.

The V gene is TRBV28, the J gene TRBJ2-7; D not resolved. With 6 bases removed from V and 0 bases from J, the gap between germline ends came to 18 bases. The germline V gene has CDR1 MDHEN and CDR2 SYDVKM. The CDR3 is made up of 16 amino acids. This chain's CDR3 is CASSLDLTAVSYEQYF. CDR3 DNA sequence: TGTGCCAGCAGCCTTGACTTGACTGCCGTCTCCTACGAGCAGTACTTC.

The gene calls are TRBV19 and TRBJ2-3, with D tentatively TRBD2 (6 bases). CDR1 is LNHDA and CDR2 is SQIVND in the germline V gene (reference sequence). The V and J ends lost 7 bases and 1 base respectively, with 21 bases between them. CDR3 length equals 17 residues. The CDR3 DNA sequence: TGTGCCAGTACCCATTTCCGAGGAGGGAGAGGCACAGATACGCAGTATTTT. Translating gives CASTHFRGGRGTDTQYF. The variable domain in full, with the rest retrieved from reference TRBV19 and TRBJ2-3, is DGGITQSPKYLFRKEGQNVTLSCEQNLNHDAMYWYRQDPGQGLRLIYYSQIVNDFQKGDIAEGYSVSREKKESFPLTVTSAQKNPTAFYLCASTHFRGGRGTDTQYFGPGTRLTVL.

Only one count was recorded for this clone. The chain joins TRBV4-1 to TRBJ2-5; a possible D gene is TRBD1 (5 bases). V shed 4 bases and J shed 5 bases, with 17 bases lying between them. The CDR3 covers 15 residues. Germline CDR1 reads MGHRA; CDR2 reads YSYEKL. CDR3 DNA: TGCGCCAGCAGCCGTCTAAAGGGGTCCGGGGAGACCCAGTACTTC. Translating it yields CASSRLKGSGETQYF.

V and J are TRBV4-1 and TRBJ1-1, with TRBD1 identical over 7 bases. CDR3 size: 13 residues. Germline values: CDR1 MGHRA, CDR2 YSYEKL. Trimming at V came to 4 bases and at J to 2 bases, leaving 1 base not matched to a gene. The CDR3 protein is CASSRTGNTEAFF. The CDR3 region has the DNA TGCGCCAGCAGCCGGACAGGCAACACTGAAGCTTTCTTT.

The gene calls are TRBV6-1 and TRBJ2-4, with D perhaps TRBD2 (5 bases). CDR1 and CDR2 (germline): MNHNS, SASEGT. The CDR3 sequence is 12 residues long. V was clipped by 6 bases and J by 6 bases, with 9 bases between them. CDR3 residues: CASSLGGNIQYF. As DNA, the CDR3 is TGTGCCAGCAGCCTAGGAGGAAACATTCAGTACTTC.

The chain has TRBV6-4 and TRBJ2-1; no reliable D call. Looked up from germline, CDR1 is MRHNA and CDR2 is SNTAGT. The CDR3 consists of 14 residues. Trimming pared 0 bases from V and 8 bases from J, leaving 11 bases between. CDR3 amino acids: CASSDSSPADEQFF. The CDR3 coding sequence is TGTGCCAGCAGTGACTCGAGTCCGGCGGATGAGCAGTTCTTC.

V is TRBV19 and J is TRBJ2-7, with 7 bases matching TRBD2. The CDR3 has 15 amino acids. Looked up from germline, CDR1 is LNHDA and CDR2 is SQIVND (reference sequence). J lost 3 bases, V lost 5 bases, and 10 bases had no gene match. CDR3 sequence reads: CASSSGLGGRYEQYF. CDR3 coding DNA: TGTGCCAGTAGTTCCGGACTAGGCGGGCGCTACGAGCAGTACTTC.

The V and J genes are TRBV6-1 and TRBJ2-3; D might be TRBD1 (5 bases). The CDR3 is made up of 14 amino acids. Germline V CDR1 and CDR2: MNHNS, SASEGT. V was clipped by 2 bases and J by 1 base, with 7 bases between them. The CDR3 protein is CASSEKGGTDTQYF. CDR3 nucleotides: TGTGCCAGCAGTGAAAAAGGGGGCACAGATACGCAGTATTTT.

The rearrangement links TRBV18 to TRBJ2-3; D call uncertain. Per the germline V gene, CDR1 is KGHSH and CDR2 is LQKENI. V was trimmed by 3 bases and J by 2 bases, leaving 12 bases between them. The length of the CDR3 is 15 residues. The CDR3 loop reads CASSPAFIATDTQYF. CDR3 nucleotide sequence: TGTGCCAGCTCACCGGCCTTTATCGCCACAGATACGCAGTATTTT.

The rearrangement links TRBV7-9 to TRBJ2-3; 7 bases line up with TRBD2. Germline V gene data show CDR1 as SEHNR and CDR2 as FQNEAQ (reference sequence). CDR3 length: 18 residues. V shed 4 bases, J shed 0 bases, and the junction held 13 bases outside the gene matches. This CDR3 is CASSSGSGSASSTDTQYF. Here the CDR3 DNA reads TGTGCCAGCAGCTCCGGTAGCGGGTCAGCCTCTAGCACAGATACGCAGTATTTT.